The rows below give T cell receptor beta chains drawn from one sample of a study of technical replicates of blood from a handful of donors. Sequencing used immunoSEQ multiplex PCR; TCRdb keeps in-frame clones, though not all of them. Seen here are tens of thousands of clones, approximately 95% observed once, and the top ten hold roughly 0.35%. What was sequenced was T cells isolated from PBMCs. The receptors here all came from a human donor in good health. CDR3s include the opening cysteine and the closing phenylalanine or tryptophan. D genes are given only for firm matches. Rows give clone size only sometimes, using once, few, many, or a class for an expanded clone.

d_gene	abundance	v_gene	j_gene	CDR3aa	CDR3nt
NA	NA	TRBV5-1	TRBJ2-7	CASSLDRAEQYF	TGCGCCAGCAGCTTGGACAGGGCCGAGCAGTACTTC
NA	NA	TRBV6-5	TRBJ2-1	CASKGRSLNEQFF	TGTGCCAGCAAGGGGCGGTCATTGAATGAGCAGTTCTTC
NA	NA	TRBV7-2	TRBJ1-1	CASSLVYTRENTEAFF	TGTGCCAGCAGCTTAGTTTATACGAGGGAGAACACTGAAGCTTTCTTT
NA	NA	TRBV29-1	TRBJ1-6	CSVDRGFDSPLHF	TGCAGCGTTGACAGGGGCTTTGATTCACCCCTCCACTTT
TRBD1	NA	TRBV9	TRBJ1-3	CASSGTGDGNTIYF	TGTGCCAGCAGCGGGACAGGGGACGGAAACACCATATATTTT
TRBD2	NA	TRBV27	TRBJ2-5	CASSLAGEVETQYF	TGTGCCTCCTCACTAGCGGGAGAGGTAGAGACCCAGTACTTC
NA	NA	TRBV6-5	TRBJ2-1	CASSAGRYNEQFF	TGTGCCAGCAGTGCCGGGAGATACAATGAGCAGTTCTTC
NA	NA	TRBV20-1	TRBJ1-1	CSAQGNTEAFF	TGCAGTGCTCAGGGGAACACTGAAGCTTTCTTT
TRBD1	NA	TRBV7-9	TRBJ1-1	CASSLGRGLNTEAFF	TGTGCCAGCAGCTTAGGGAGGGGGCTGAACACTGAAGCTTTCTTT
NA	NA	TRBV18	TRBJ2-2	CASSPGLPPGELFF	TGTGCCAGCTCACCGGGACTCCCACCCGGGGAGCTGTTTTTT
NA	NA	TRBV6-6	TRBJ2-3	CASSNPMKDTQYF	TGTGCCAGCAGTAATCCTATGAAGGATACGCAGTATTTT
NA	NA	TRBV4-2	TRBJ2-2	CASRTTETNTGELFF	TGTGCCAGCAGAACTACGGAAACGAACACCGGGGAGCTGTTTTTT
NA	NA	TRBV5-8	TRBJ2-1	CASSEGLSYNEQFF	TGTGCCAGCAGCGAGGGCCTGTCCTACAATGAGCAGTTCTTC
NA	NA	TRBV11-2	TRBJ2-7	CASSLGLQQYF	TGTGCCAGCAGCTTAGGACTTCAGCAGTACTTC
NA	NA	TRBV10-3	TRBJ1-5	CAIGEGAHQPQHF	TGTGCCATCGGGGAGGGAGCCCATCAGCCCCAGCATTTT
NA	few	TRBV19	TRBJ2-7	CASSISRSQQYF	TGTGCCAGTAGTATTTCCAGGTCCCAGCAGTACTTC
TRBD1	NA	TRBV18	TRBJ2-7	CASSPYRDRGDEQYF	TGTGCCAGCTCACCGTACCGGGACAGGGGGGACGAGCAGTACTTC
NA	once	TRBV5-1	TRBJ2-3	CASSLETGSTDTQYF	TGCGCCAGCAGCTTGGAGACGGGTAGCACAGATACGCAGTATTTT
TRBD1	NA	TRBV19	TRBJ1-2	CASSIGDRVSGGYTF	TGTGCCAGTAGTATTGGGGACAGGGTTTCGGGTGGCTACACCTTC
NA	NA	TRBV29-1	TRBJ1-4	CNQGGGSEKLFF	TGCAACCAAGGGGGGGGGAGCGAAAAACTGTTTTTT
NA	NA	TRBV11-3	TRBJ2-1	CASSFSPYNEQFF	TGTGCCAGCAGCTTCTCTCCCTACAATGAGCAGTTCTTC
NA	NA	TRBV6-5	TRBJ1-1	CASSYWGDVENTEAFF	TGTGCCAGCAGTTACTGGGGGGACGTTGAGAACACTGAAGCTTTCTTT
TRBD2	NA	TRBV29-1	TRBJ2-1	CSVEEPSGKYNEQFF	TGCAGCGTTGAAGAACCCAGCGGGAAGTACAATGAGCAGTTCTTC
TRBD1	NA	TRBV4-1	TRBJ2-1	CASSLDRGDPEQFF	TGCGCCAGCAGCCTGGACAGGGGAGATCCTGAGCAGTTCTTC
TRBD2	NA	TRBV4-1	TRBJ2-7	CASSQQKPGLRASYEQYF	TGCGCCAGCAGCCAACAAAAACCGGGACTAAGAGCGTCCTACGAGCAGTACTTC
NA	NA	TRBV14	TRBJ1-1	CASSQYGGAFTEAFF	TGTGCCAGCAGCCAATACGGGGGTGCTTTCACTGAAGCTTTCTTT
NA	NA	TRBV10-2	TRBJ1-1	CASSSSYGTLKAFF	TGCGCCAGCAGTAGTTCGTATGGGACATTGAAAGCTTTCTTT
NA	NA	TRBV4-3	TRBJ2-7	CASSLPRVTYEQYF	TGCGCCAGCAGCCTCCCCAGGGTTACCTACGAGCAGTACTTC
TRBD1	NA	TRBV4-3	TRBJ1-2	CASSQGTGFHYGYTF	TGCGCCAGCAGCCAGGGGACAGGGTTTCACTATGGCTACACCTTC
TRBD2	NA	TRBV9	TRBJ2-7	CASSTGTSGGVYF	TGTGCCAGCAGCACAGGGACTAGCGGCGGCGTATACTTC
TRBD1	NA	TRBV5-1	TRBJ1-1	CASSSQGAQTEAFF	TGCGCCAGCAGTTCACAGGGGGCGCAAACTGAAGCTTTCTTT
TRBD1	NA	TRBV29-1	TRBJ1-2	CSVGTGGGYTF	TGCAGCGTTGGGACAGGGGGCGGCTACACCTTC
TRBD2	once	TRBV5-1	TRBJ2-1	CASSLTSGREYNEQFF	TGCGCCAGCAGCTTGACTAGCGGGAGAGAATACAATGAGCAGTTCTTC
NA	NA	TRBV7-6	TRBJ2-1	CASSLAQRVYNEQFF	TGTGCCAGCAGCTTAGCCCAGCGGGTTTACAATGAGCAGTTCTTC
NA	NA	TRBV7-3	TRBJ2-1	CASSSQGRGEQFF	TGTGCCAGCAGCTCTCAAGGTCGGGGGGAGCAGTTCTTC
TRBD1	NA	TRBV15	TRBJ1-4	CATSRAGTDVPELFF	TGTGCCACCAGCAGAGCCGGGACAGACGTACCTGAACTGTTTTTT
TRBD1	NA	TRBV4-2	TRBJ2-5	CASSLSGTGGSETQYF	TGTGCCAGCAGCCTTTCAGGGACAGGGGGCAGTGAGACCCAGTACTTC
NA	NA	TRBV29-1	TRBJ1-1	CSVARRLNTEAFF	TGCAGCGTTGCACGGAGACTGAACACTGAAGCTTTCTTT
NA	NA	TRBV5-5	TRBJ1-2	CASSFDRFYGYTF	TGTGCCAGCAGCTTTGACAGGTTCTATGGCTACACCTTC
TRBD1	NA	TRBV29-1	TRBJ2-1	CSVEDSGGGNEQFF	TGCAGCGTTGAAGATTCAGGGGGCGGCAATGAGCAGTTCTTC
TRBD1	NA	TRBV10-3	TRBJ1-1	CAISGDRVGAFF	TGTGCCATCAGTGGGGACAGGGTTGGAGCTTTCTTT
TRBD2	NA	TRBV7-2	TRBJ2-1	CASSLGAGGRDEQFF	TGTGCCAGCAGCTTAGGAGCGGGAGGCCGGGATGAGCAGTTCTTC
TRBD2	NA	TRBV7-7	TRBJ2-1	CASSLGASGSGNEQFF	TGTGCCAGCAGCTTAGGAGCTAGCGGGAGCGGTAATGAGCAGTTCTTC
TRBD2	once	TRBV6-4	TRBJ2-2	CASSESASGSGGELFF	TGTGCCAGCTCGGAGTCGGCTAGCGGGAGCGGCGGGGAGCTGTTTTTT
NA	NA	TRBV19	TRBJ2-7	CASSRRDEQYF	TGTGCCAGTTCCCGGAGGGACGAGCAGTACTTC
TRBD1	NA	TRBV5-1	TRBJ2-2	CASSSGQGRTGELFF	TGCGCCAGCAGCTCAGGACAGGGGAGGACCGGGGAGCTGTTTTTT
NA	NA	TRBV30	TRBJ1-2	CAWSERAYSGGYTF	TGTGCCTGGAGTGAAAGGGCCTACAGCGGGGGCTACACCTTC
TRBD1	NA	TRBV7-8	TRBJ2-7	CASSFLDRSSYEQYF	TGTGCCAGCAGCTTCTTGGACAGGTCGTCCTACGAGCAGTACTTC
NA	NA	TRBV7-6	TRBJ2-3	CASSPKTRGTQYF	TGTGCCAGCAGCCCAAAGACTAGGGGTACGCAGTATTTT
TRBD2	NA	TRBV7-3	TRBJ2-7	CASSLSAGAPYEQYF	TGTGCCAGCAGCTTATCTGCGGGAGCGCCCTACGAGCAGTACTTC